What follows are 14 T cell receptor beta chains derived from one specimen sequenced in a study of cytomegalovirus exposure and HLA in healthy donors. In the PCR, 60 Vbeta and 13 Jbeta primers were used. Measured with immunoSEQ multiplex PCR; TCRdb has only the in-frame clones, and not every one. The data show fewer than 200,000 clones, with about 76% seen just once and 7.4% held by the top ten. Sequencing was done on a sample of PBMCs. Receptor source: a male donor in good health and CMV-seropositive.

The J gene is TRBJ2-3, the V gene TRBV18; no firm D call. The CDR3 has 13 residues. Germline CDR1 reads KGHSH; CDR2 reads LQKENI. Trimming removed 5 bases from V and 2 bases from J, with 8 bases in between. The CDR3 bases are TGTGCCAGCTCAGTCGGAGTCACAGATACGCAGTATTTT. Its translation is CASSVGVTDTQYF.

This clone came up a few times. The CDR3 DNA reads TGTGCCAGCAGCCAAGACTTGGACAGACCCGGGGAGGAGCAGTTCTTC. This translates into CASSQDLDRPGEEQFF. The chain has TRBV4-2 and TRBJ2-1; possible D gene TRBD1, 6 bases. Germline V CDR1 and CDR2: LGHNA, YNFKEQ. The CDR3 loop spans 16 amino acids. V was cut by 0 bases and J by 10 bases, with 19 bases left in between.

This sequence joins TRBV14 and TRBJ2-7; possible D gene TRBD1, 5 bases. Trimming took 1 base from V and 0 from J, leaving 7 bases between them. The CDR3 length is 14 residues. Germline CDR1 reads SGHDN; CDR2 reads FVKESK. The chain's CDR3 is CASSQGTYSYEQYF. CDR3 sequence (DNA): TGTGCCAGCAGCCAAGGGACATACTCCTACGAGCAGTACTTC.

The chain uses TRBV7-2 and TRBJ1-2; the D gene is possibly TRBD1 (5 bases). The V end was cut by 1 base, the J end by 3 bases, with 12 bases between. Per the germline V gene, CDR1 is SGHTA and CDR2 is FQGNSA. CDR3 length equals 15 residues. The CDR3 reads CASSLVGGSDYGYTF. The CDR3 DNA sequence: TGTGCCAGCAGCTTAGTGGGGGGATCGGACTATGGCTACACCTTC.

This chain links TRBV7-6 with TRBJ1-1, with TRBD1 identical over 8 bases. Germline V lookup: CDR1 SGHVS, CDR2 FNYEAQ. V was pared by 2 bases and J by 3 bases, with 11 bases of the junction left unmatched. The CDR3 totals 17 residues. The CDR3, as DNA: TGTGCCAGCAGCTTACAAATCGCAGGGGGCCGGGACACTGAAGCTTTCTTT. It yields the protein CASSLQIAGGRDTEAFF.

The chain has TRBV7-9 and TRBJ2-7, with D uncertain. This CDR3 region has 13 residues. The ends were cut back, 5 bases at V and 1 base at J, with 9 bases in the middle. Germline V gene lookup returns CDR1 SEHNR and CDR2 FQNEAQ (reference sequence). The DNA of the CDR3 is TGTGCCAGCAGCCCAAGCGAGTCCTACGAGCAGTACTTC. Translating gives CASSPSESYEQYF.

V is TRBV5-6 and J is TRBJ2-3; tentatively, D is TRBD1 (5 bases). This CDR3 has 15 amino acids. V was shortened by 0 bases and J by 3 bases, with 11 bases between the two germline ends. Germline CDR1 is SGHDT and CDR2 is YYEEEE. Here the CDR3 reads CASSLGQRITDTQYF. The CDR3 region has the DNA TGTGCCAGCAGCTTGGGACAGAGGATAACAGATACGCAGTATTTT.

The chain is built from TRBV11-2 and TRBJ2-7, with 8 positions matching TRBD1. Losses at the gene ends were 4 bases for V and 8 bases for J; bases not matched to a gene: 13. This CDR3 has 15 residues. Germline V gives CDR1 SGHAT, CDR2 FQNNGV. The CDR3 DNA follows: TGTGCCAGCAGCTCGTTCGAGGACAGGGACCACAAGCAGTACTTC. It specifies CASSSFEDRDHKQYF.

This clone was counted a few times. The rearrangement joins TRBV5-6 to TRBJ1-2; TRBD1 might be the D (5 bases). Trimming stripped 2 bases from V and 7 bases from J, with 12 bases between. The CDR3 length is 13 residues. Germline CDR1 and CDR2: SGHDT and YYEEEE. The CDR3 region has the DNA TGTGCCAGCAGCTTACGCGGGGCTCGTGGCTACACCTTC. Residues: CASSLRGARGYTF.

CDR3 residues: CASSLGDTSVHRTAEAFF. The CDR3 nucleotides read TGTGCCAGCAGCTTGGGGGACACCTCAGTCCACAGGACCGCAGAAGCTTTCTTT. The chain couples TRBV5-8 to TRBJ1-1, with D maybe TRBD1 (6 bases). This CDR3 has 18 residues. Trimming removed 0 bases at V and 8 bases at J, with 26 bases between. Germline V gene data show CDR1 as SGHTS and CDR2 as YDEGEE.

This chain links TRBV5-1 with TRBJ2-2; weak D call: TRBD1 (6 bases). The CDR3 runs 17 residues. V was cut by 8 bases and J by 6 bases, with 26 bases left in between. Germline loops: CDR1 SGHRS, CDR2 YFSETQ. CDR3: CASSRMAGALSPGELFF. CDR3 DNA: TGCGCCAGTAGTAGGATGGCAGGGGCGCTCTCGCCCGGGGAGCTGTTTTTT.

This clone was counted a single time. The chain is built from TRBV7-2 and TRBJ1-1, with 7 bases that match TRBD1. This CDR3 region has 16 residues. Germline V gene data show CDR1 as SGHTA and CDR2 as FQGNSA. V shed 1 base, J shed 6 bases, and the junction held 11 bases outside the gene matches. For the CDR3, the DNA is TGTGCCAGCAGCTTAGTGGCAGGGGGAACTCGGGCTGAAGCTTTCTTT. Its protein is CASSLVAGGTRAEAFF. The full variable domain, with the rest looked up from reference TRBV7-2 and TRBJ1-1, is GAGVSQSPSNKVTEKGKDVELRCDPISGHTALYWYRQSLGQGLEFLIYFQGNSAPDKSGLPSDRFSAERTGGSVSTLTIQRTQQEDSAVYLCASSLVAGGTRAEAFFGQGTRLTVV.

The chain combines TRBV27 with TRBJ1-4, with 8 bases lining up with TRBD1. V shed 5 bases and J 4 bases; nucleotides not matched to a gene: 6. There are 15 residues in the CDR3. Per germline, CDR1 MNHEY and CDR2 SMNVEV (reference sequence). The chain's CDR3 is CASSQRQGINEKLFF. CDR3 in DNA: TGTGCCAGCAGTCAGCGACAGGGGATTAATGAAAAACTGTTTTTT.

V gene TRBV27 combines with J gene TRBJ2-2, with unresolved D. Germline V gene data show CDR1 as MNHEY and CDR2 as SMNVEV (reference sequence). This CDR3 is 12 amino acids long. Trimming took 3 bases from V and 7 from J, leaving 6 bases between them. The CDR3 bases are TGTGCCAGCAGTTTCCACGGCGGGGAGCTGTTTTTT. Amino acids: CASSFHGGELFF.